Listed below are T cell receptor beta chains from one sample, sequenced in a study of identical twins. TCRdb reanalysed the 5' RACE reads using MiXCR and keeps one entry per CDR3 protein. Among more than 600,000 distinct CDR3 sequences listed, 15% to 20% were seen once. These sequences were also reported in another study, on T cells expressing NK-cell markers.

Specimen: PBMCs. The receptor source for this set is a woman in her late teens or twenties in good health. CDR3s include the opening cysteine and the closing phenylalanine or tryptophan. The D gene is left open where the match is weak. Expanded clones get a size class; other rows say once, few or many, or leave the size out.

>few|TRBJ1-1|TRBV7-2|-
TGTGCCAGCAGCTTAACGAGGGAGAACACTGAAGCTTTCTTT
CASSLTRENTEAFF
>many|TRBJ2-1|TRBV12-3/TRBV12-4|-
TGTGCCAGCAGTTTAGTGGCCGAGCAGTTCTTC
CASSLVAEQFF
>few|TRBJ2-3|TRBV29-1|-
TGCAGCTCCTGGCGTAGTATGGTGACAGATACGCAGTATTTT
CSSWRSMVTDTQYF
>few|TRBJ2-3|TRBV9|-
TGTGCCAGCAGCGTTCAGGAGGGAGGAACAGATACGCAGTATTTT
CASSVQEGGTDTQYF
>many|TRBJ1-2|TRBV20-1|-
TGCAGTGCTAGAGATGGGGGCGCAGCGAGGGGCTACACCTTC
CSARDGGAARGYTF
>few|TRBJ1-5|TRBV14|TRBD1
TGTGCCAGCAGCCAGCAGGGGGCGATTCGGAGCAATCAGCCCCAGCATTTT
CASSQQGAIRSNQPQHF
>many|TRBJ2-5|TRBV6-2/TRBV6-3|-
TGTGCCAGCAGTTACCCTCTTAGTAGCGGCCAAGAGACCCAGTACTTC
CASSYPLSSGQETQYF
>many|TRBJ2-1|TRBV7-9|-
TGTGCCAGCAGCTTTAGCAGGGATAGCGTGGATGAGCAGTTCTTC
CASSFSRDSVDEQFF
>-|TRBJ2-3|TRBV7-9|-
TGTGCCAGCAGCTTAGGGACAAGCAGTGGCGATACGCAGTATTTT
CASSLGTSSGDTQYF
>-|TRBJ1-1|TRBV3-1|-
TGTGCCAGCAGCCAAGACTCCAAGCGAGCTTTCTTT
CASSQDSKRAFF
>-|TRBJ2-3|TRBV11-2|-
TGTGCCAGCAGCACACAGGGAGATACGCAGTATTTT
CASSTQGDTQYF
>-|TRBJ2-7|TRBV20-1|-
TGCAGTGCTCAACCATATCGGGAGTCCCTCTACGAGCAGTACTTC
CSAQPYRESLYEQYF
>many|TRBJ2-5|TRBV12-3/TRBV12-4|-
TGTGCCAGCAGTTTGGGAAGATCGGAGACCCAGTACTTC
CASSLGRSETQYF
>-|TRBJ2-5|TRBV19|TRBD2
TGTGCCAGTACCGATACGGGGGGACAAGAGACCCAGTACTTC
CASTDTGGQETQYF
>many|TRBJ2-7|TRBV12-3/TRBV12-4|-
TGTGCCAGCAGTAGCGCACAGGGAAGGGTCGAGCAGTACTTC
CASSSAQGRVEQYF
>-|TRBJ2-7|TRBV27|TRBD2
TGTGCCAGCAGTCCGACCCCCCCGGCTAGCGGGAGCCTTCGGGGTGAGCAGTACTTC
CASSPTPPASGSLRGEQYF